This TCR beta chain was identified in a study of T cells in Graves' hyperthyroidism and ophthalmopathy. Study-level points and caveats: Ophthalmopathy was distinguished from stable hyperthyroidism by 13 V-J signatures.

There were TCR beta CDR3 regions amplified from RNA transcripts. An initial round of RT-PCR targeting the TCR CDR3 relied on the HTBI primer set. TCRdb re-analysed the multiplex PCR reads in MiXCR, keeping a single row per CDR3 protein. The sample lists hundreds of thousands of distinct CDR3 sequences, roughly 15% occurring once. On this clonotype itself: Its target is not known.

The CDR3 is 15 amino acids. Between the trimmed V and J ends, which lost 6 bases and 1 base, there was a span of 16 bases. The chain couples TRBV12-3 or TRBV12-4 to TRBJ2-7; weak D call: TRBD2 (6 bases). What was sequenced was blood. This receptor was taken from a woman aged 50 to 60 with Graves' ophthalmopathy. The CDR3 loop is CASSTRGSGSYEQYF. CDR3 coding DNA: TGTGCCAGCAGCACTCGGGGGAGTGGGTCCTACGAGCAGTACTTC.